This T cell receptor beta chain was sequenced in a study of persistence of HIV-infected CD4 T cells. The libraries were made with immunoSEQ version 4 in survey mode. Using immunoSEQ multiplex PCR, the repertoire was profiled, and TCRdb retains in-frame clones only, with some absent. The repertoire holds more than 35,000 clones, with approximately 80% as singletons. About this clone itself: Its antigen is unknown.

Germline CDR1 LGHDT, CDR2 YNNKEL (reference sequence). Trimming removed 4 bases from V and 3 bases from J, with 12 bases in between. This CDR3 comprises 15 residues. Stimulation used 10 ug/mL lysate from CMV-infected fibroblasts. CD40L-negative CD69-negative CD45RO-high memory CD4+ T cells were sorted as populations depleted of antigen-responding cells. CD8-depleted PBMCs were stimulated 15 to 20 hours with anti-CD28/CD49d costimulation, CD40-blocking antibody and enfuvirtide. This chain uses TRBV3-1 (or the pseudogene TRBV3-2) with TRBJ2-2; no clear D. The input for sequencing was CD4+ T cells sorted from PBMCs after roughly 18-hour stimulation, taken from a patient who received antiretroviral therapy. This TCR was recovered from an adult man with HIV who was CMV-seropositive. CDR3 amino acids: CASSPRGRDTGELFF. The CDR3 DNA follows: TGTGCCAGCAGCCCCCGAGGTCGGGACACCGGGGAGCTGTTTTTT.